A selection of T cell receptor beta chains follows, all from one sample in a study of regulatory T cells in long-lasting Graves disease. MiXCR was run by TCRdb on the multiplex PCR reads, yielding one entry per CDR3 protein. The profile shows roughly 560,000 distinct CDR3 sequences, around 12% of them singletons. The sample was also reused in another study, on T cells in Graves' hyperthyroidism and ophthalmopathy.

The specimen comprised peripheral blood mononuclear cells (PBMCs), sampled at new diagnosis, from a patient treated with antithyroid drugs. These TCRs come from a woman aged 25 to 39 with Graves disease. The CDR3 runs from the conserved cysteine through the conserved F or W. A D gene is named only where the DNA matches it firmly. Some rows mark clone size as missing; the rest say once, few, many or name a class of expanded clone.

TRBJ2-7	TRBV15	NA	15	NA	TGTGCCACCAGCAGAGAAGGTGGCGGCTCCTACGAGCAGTACTTC	CATSREGGGSYEQYF
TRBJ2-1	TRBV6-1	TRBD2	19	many	TGTGCCAGCACACGTGGGAGAGAGCGGGAGGTGGGCTCCTACAATGAGCAGTTCTTC	CASTRGREREVGSYNEQFF
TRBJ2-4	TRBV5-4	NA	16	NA	TGTGCCAGCAGCCCCAGCGCCGGGGTGGCCAAAAACATTCAGTACTTC	CASSPSAGVAKNIQYF
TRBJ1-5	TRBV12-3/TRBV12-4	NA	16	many	TGTGCCAGCAGTTTAGGTTCCACAGCTAGCAATCAGCCCCAGCATTTT	CASSLGSTASNQPQHF
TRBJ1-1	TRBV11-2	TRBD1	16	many	TGTGCCAGCAGCTTACGACAGGGCGGTCTCGGCACTGAAGCTTTCTTT	CASSLRQGGLGTEAFF
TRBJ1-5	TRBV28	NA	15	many	TGTGCCAGCAGTCGATTCGGGCTTCGGAATCAGCCCCAGCATTTT	CASSRFGLRNQPQHF
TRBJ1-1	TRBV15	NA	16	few	TGTGCCACCAGCAGAGGGGGGGAGTGGATGCCCACTGAAGCTTTCTTT	CATSRGGEWMPTEAFF
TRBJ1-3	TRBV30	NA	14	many	TGTGCCTGGAACCGGGGCGCCTCTGGAAACACCATATATTTT	CAWNRGASGNTIYF
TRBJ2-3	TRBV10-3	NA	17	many	TGTGCCATCAGTGACTGGACGGGACGTGGAGACACAGATACGCAGTATTTT	CAISDWTGRGDTDTQYF
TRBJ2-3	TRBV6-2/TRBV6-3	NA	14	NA	TGTGCCAGCACCAATGGCGGGTTTTCCGATACGCAGTATTTT	CASTNGGFSDTQYF
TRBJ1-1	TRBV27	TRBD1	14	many	TGTGCCAGCAGTTTTACAGGGGCGAACACTGAAGCTTTCTTT	CASSFTGANTEAFF
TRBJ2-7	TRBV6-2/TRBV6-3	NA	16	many	TGTGCCAGCAGTTACGGTGTGGGGGCTTTCTCCTACGAGCAGTACTTC	CASSYGVGAFSYEQYF
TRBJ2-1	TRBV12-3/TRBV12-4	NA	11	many	TGTGCCAGCCGCGGCCGAAATGAGCAGTTCTTC	CASRGRNEQFF
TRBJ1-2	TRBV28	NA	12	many	TGTGCCAGCAGTTTGAGGGTTGATGGCTACACCTTC	CASSLRVDGYTF
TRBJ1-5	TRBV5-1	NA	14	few	TGCGCCAGCAGCTTGGACACGGGTAATCAGCCCCAGCATTTT	CASSLDTGNQPQHF
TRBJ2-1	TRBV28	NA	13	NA	TGTGCCAGCAGTCTCCTCATCGGGGGTGAGCAGTTCTTC	CASSLLIGGEQFF
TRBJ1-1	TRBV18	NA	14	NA	TGTGCCAGCTCACCGACGGAGACAGACACTAAAGCTTTCTTT	CASSPTETDTKAFF
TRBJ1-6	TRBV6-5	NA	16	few	TGTGCCAGCAGTTACGTCGGAGGGTGGAGTGATTCACCCCTCCACTTT	CASSYVGGWSDSPLHF
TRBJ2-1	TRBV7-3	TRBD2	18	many	TGTGCCAGCAGCTTAGGGGGTAGCGGGAGGGCCTCTCGCAATGAGCAGTTCTTC	CASSLGGSGRASRNEQFF
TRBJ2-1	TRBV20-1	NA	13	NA	TGCAGTGCTAGAGATTCATGGCTAGGTGAGCAGTTCTTC	CSARDSWLGEQFF
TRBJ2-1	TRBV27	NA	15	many	TGTGCCAGCAGACCGAGCGTAAGCTCCTACAATGAGCAGTTCTTC	CASRPSVSSYNEQFF
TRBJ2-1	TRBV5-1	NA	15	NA	TGCGCCAGCAGGATTGGTTATTCTTCCTACAATGGGCAGTTCTTC	CASRIGYSSYNGQFF
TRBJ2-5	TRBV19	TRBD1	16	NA	TGTGCCAGTAGTATAGCCGGACAGGTTGGTAGGGAGACCCAGTACTTC	CASSIAGQVGRETQYF
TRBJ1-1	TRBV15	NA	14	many	TGTGCCACCAGCTCCCATCGGTCCGGTGCTGAAGCTTTCTTT	CATSSHRSGAEAFF
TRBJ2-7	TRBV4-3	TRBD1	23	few	TGCGCCAGCAGCCAAGAGCCAGGGGGAGGACAGGGGTCTACAGTAAATTGGGGTGTGGAGCAGTACTTC	CASSQEPGGGQGSTVNWGVEQYF
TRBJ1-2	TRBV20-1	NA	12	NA	TGCAGTGCTAGTCCCCAGGGACGAGGCTACACCTTC	CSASPQGRGYTF
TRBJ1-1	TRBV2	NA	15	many	TGTGCCAGCAGACCATCGGTGTCGGTAAAGACTGAAGCTTTCTTT	CASRPSVSVKTEAFF
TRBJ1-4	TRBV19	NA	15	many	TGTGCCAGTACCTCAACAACAGGGTCGAATGAAAAACTGTTTTTT	CASTSTTGSNEKLFF
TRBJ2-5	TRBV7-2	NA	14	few	TGTGCCAGCAGCCTAGGGGTGGGGCAAGAGACCCAGTACTTC	CASSLGVGQETQYF
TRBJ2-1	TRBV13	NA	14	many	TGTGCCAGCAGCTTAGAGGGGCCCTGGAGTGAGCAGTTCTTC	CASSLEGPWSEQFF
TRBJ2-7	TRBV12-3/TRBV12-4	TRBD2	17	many	TGTGCCAGCAGTTTAGCGCTGGGCTCGGCGGGAGGTCGCGAGCAGTACTTC	CASSLALGSAGGREQYF
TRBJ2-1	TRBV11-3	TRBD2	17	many	TGTGCCAGCAGCAGTCTCACGGGACTAGCGGGTATCAATGAGCAGTTCTTC	CASSSLTGLAGINEQFF
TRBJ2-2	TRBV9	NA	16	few	TGTGCCAGCAGCGGCGTGGCAGTAGGTAACACCGGGGAGCTGTTTTTT	CASSGVAVGNTGELFF
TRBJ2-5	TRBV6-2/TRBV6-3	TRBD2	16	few	TGTGCCAGCATCTCACGGCCGGGAGGGCCGGGAGAGACCCAGTACTTC	CASISRPGGPGETQYF
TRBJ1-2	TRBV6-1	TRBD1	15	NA	TGTGCCAGCAGCCGAGGACAGGGGTCTCACTATGGCTACACCTTC	CASSRGQGSHYGYTF
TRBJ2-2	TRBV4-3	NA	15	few	TGCGCCAGCAGCCCACGGGGCTTTAACACCGGGGAGCTGTTTTTT	CASSPRGFNTGELFF
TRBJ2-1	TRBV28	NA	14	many	TGTGCCAGCAGTACCGTTTCGACCTGGAATAAGCAGTTCTTC	CASSTVSTWNKQFF
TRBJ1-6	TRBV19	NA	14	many	TGTGCCACAAGTAGGGACGGAGAAAATTCACCCCTCCACTTT	CATSRDGENSPLHF
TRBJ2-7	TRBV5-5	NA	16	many	TGTGCCAGCAGCTCCCCAGGGGGGGACAGAGTCTACGAGCAGTACTTC	CASSSPGGDRVYEQYF
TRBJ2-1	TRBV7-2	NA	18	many	TGTGCCAGCAGCTTAGCGCAGCGGAGCCCGGTGGGGGGCAATGAGCAGTTCTTC	CASSLAQRSPVGGNEQFF
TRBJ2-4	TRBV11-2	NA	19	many	TGTGCCAGCAGCCCGTATAAGGGAGCCTGGCTTCAGTCCCAAAACATTCAGTACTTC	CASSPYKGAWLQSQNIQYF
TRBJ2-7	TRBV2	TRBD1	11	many	TGTGCCAGCGGGACAGCCTACGAGCAGTACTTC	CASGTAYEQYF
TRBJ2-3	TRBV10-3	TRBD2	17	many	TGTGCCATCAGTCCGGGACTAGCGGGAGCCAGCACAGATACGCAGTATTTT	CAISPGLAGASTDTQYF
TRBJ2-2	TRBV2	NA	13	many	TGTGCCAGCACTGAAGGGAGGACCGGGGAGCTGTTTTTT	CASTEGRTGELFF
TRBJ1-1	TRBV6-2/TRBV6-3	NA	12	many	TGTGCCAGCAGTCTTCGACAGAATAAAGCTTTCTTT	CASSLRQNKAFF
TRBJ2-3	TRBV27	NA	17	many	TGTGCCAGCAGTTTAGTTAAGGGGAACCCCCTCACAGATACGCAGTATTTT	CASSLVKGNPLTDTQYF
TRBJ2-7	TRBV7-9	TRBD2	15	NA	TGTGCCAGCAGCTTAAGGACTAGCGGGAGTAAAGAGCAGTACTTC	CASSLRTSGSKEQYF
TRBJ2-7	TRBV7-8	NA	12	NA	TGTGCCAGCAGCCACCTGGGCTACGAGCAGTACTTC	CASSHLGYEQYF
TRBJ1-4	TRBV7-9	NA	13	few	TGTGCCAGCCGTCGGACAGTTAATGAAAAACTGTTTTTT	CASRRTVNEKLFF
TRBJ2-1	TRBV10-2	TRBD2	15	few	TGCGCCAGCACGGGGGACTACAGCTCCTACAATGAGCAGTTCTTC	CASTGDYSSYNEQFF